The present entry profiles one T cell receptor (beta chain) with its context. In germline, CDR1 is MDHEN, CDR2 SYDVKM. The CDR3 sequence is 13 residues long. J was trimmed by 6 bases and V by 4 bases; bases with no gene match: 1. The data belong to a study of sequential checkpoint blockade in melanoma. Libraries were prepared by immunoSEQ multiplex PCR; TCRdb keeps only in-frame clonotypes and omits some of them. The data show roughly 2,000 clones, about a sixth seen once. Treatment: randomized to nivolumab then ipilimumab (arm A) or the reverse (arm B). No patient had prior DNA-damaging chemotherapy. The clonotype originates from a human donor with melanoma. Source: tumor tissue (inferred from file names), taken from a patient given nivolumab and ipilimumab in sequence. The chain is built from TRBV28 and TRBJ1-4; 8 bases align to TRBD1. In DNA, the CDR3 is TGTGCCAGCAGTTCAGGGGGCTATGAAAAACTGTTTTTT. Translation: CASSSGGYEKLFF.